This T cell receptor beta chain is from a study of PD-L1 blockade in urothelial cancer. Study as a whole: Blood analysis took place 3 weeks (second dose) and 6 weeks after treatment start.

Stated time point: pretreatment peripheral blood. Data came from immunoSEQ multiplex PCR; TCRdb stores just in-frame clones and leaves some out. The sample lists tens of thousands of clones, approximately 83% occurring once. This TCR was sampled from a man in his sixties with urothelial cancer. Specimen: PBMCs, collected around atezolizumab (anti-PD-L1) treatment.

DNA for the CDR3: TGTGCCAGCAGACTCTTGTCTGGTGTGGAGACCCAGTACTTC. This gives the protein CASRLLSGVETQYF. The chain recombines TRBV2 with TRBJ2-5; D is ambiguous. The CDR3 length is 14 residues. Trimming cost V 6 bases and J 5 bases, with 16 bases left between them. The germline V gene encodes CDR1 SNHLY and CDR2 FYNNEI.